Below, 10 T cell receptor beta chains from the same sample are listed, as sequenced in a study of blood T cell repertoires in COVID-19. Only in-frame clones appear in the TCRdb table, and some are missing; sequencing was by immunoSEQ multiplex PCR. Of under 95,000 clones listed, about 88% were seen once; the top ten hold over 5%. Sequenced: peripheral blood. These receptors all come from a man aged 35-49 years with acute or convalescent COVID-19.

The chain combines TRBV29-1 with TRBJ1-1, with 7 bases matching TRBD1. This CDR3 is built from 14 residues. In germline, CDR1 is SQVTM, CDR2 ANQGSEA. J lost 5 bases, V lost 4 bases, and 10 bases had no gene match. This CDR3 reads CSVGDRASETEAFF. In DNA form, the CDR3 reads TGCAGCGTTGGTGACAGGGCGTCAGAGACTGAAGCTTTCTTT.

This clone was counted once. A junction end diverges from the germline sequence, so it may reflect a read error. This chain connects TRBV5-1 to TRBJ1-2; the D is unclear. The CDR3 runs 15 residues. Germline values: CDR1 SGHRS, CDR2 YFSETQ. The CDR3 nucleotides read TGCGCCAGCAGCTTGGCGGGAGGCGCTAACTATGGCTGCACCTTC. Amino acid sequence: CASSLAGGANYGCTF.

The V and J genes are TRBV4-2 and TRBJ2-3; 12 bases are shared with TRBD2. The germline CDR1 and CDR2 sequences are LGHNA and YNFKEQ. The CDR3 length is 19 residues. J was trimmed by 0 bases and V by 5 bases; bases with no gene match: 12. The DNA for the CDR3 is TGTGCCAGCAGCTCCCTGGGGGCTAGCGGGGGGGCGAGCACAGATACGCAGTATTTT. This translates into CASSSLGASGGASTDTQYF.

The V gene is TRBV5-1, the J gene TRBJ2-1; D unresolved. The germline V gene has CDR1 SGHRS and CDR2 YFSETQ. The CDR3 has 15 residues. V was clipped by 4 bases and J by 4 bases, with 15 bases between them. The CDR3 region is CASSDQSLGYNEQFF. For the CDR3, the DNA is TGCGCCAGCAGCGACCAGTCCCTCGGGTACAATGAGCAGTTCTTC.

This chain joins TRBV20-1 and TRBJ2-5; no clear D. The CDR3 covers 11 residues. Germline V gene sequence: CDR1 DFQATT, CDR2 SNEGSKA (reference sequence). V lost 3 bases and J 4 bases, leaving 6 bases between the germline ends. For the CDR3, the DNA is TGCAGTGCTAGTTTCGTAGAGACCCAGTACTTC. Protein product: CSASFVETQYF.

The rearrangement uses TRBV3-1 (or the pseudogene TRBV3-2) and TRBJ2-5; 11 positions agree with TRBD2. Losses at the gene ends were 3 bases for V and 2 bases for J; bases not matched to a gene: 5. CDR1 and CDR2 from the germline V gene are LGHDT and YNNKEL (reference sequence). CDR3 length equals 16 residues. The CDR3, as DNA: TGTGCCAGCAGCCAGCTAGCGGGGGGACTACAAGAGACCCAGTACTTC. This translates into CASSQLAGGLQETQYF.

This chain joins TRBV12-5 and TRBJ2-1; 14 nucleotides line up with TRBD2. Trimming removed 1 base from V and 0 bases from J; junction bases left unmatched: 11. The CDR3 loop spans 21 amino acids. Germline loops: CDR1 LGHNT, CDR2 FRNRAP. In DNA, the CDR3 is TGTGCTAGTGGTTTGGAATCCTGGACTAGCGGGAGGCGCAGCTCCTACAATGAGCAGTTCTTC. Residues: CASGLESWTSGRRSSYNEQFF.

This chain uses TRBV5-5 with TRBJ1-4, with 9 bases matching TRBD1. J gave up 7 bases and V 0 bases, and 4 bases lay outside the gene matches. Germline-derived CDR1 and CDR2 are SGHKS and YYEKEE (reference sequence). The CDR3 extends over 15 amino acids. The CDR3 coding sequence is TGTGCCAGCAGCTTGGGGACAGGGGAGGTTGAAAAACTGTTTTTT. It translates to CASSLGTGEVEKLFF.

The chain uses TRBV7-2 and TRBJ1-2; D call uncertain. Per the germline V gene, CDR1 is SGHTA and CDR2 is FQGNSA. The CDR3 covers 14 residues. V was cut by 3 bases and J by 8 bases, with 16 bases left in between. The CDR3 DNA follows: TGTGCCAGCAGCTTGGGCTCCATACCGGGAGGCTACACCTTC. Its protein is CASSLGSIPGGYTF.

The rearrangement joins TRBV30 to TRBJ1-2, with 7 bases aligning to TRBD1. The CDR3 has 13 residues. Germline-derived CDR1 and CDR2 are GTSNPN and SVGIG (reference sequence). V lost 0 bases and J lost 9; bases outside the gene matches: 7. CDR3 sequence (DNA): TGTGCCTGGAGTGTCTCACAGGGGATGAGCTACACCTTC. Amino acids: CAWSVSQGMSYTF.